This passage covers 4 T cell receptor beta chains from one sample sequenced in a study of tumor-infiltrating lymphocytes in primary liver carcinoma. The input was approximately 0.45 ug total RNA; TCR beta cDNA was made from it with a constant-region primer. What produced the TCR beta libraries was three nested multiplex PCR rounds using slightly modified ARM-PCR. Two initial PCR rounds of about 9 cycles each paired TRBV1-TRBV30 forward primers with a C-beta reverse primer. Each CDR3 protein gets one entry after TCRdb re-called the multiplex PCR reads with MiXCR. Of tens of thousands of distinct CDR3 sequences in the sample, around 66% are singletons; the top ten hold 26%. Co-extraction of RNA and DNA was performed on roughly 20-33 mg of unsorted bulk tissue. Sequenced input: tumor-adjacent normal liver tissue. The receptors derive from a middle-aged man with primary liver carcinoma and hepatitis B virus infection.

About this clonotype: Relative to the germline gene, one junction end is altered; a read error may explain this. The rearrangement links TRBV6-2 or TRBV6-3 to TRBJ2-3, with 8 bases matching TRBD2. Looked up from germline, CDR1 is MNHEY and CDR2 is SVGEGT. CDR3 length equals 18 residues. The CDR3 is CASSFLRLARGGADMQYF. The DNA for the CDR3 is TGTGCCAGCAGCTTCCTCCGACTAGCGAGAGGGGGGGCAGATATGCAGTATTTT.

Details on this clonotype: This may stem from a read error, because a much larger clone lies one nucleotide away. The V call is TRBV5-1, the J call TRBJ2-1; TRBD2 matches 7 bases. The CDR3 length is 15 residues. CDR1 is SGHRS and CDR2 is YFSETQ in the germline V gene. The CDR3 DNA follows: TGCACCAGCAGCCGATTACTAGCGCGATACAATGAGCAGTTCTTC. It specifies CTSSRLLARYNEQFF.

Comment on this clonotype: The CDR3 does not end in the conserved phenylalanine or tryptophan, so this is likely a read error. The CDR3 DNA is TGTGCCAACAGACAGCGGAGCTACAATGAGCAGTTCTCC. It yields the protein CANRQRSYNEQFS. V gene TRBV6-5 combines with J gene TRBJ2-1; D may be TRBD1 or TRBD2 (5 bases each). The V end lost 10 bases, the J end lost 3 bases, and 13 bases lay between the germline ends. Germline CDR1 MNHEY, CDR2 SVGAGI. The CDR3 has 13 amino acids.

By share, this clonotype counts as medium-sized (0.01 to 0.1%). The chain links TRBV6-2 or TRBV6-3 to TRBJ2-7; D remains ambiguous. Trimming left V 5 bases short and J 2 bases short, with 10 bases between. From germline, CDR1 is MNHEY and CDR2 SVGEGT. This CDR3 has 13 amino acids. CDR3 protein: CASSPGRTYEQYF. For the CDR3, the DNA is TGTGCCAGCAGTCCGGGCAGAACCTACGAGCAGTACTTC.